This TCR beta chain emerged from a study of blood T cells in healthy people across ages. Study-level points and caveats: Expanded clonotype changes were possibly confounded by unknown donor CMV status.

Drawing of peripheral blood yielded 7.5 to 10 milliliters from each donor. CDR1 is SNHLY, CDR2 FYNNEI, per germline. V shed 3 bases and J 6 bases; nucleotides not matched to a gene: 8. This CDR3 is 16 amino acids long. Next came a second PCR, run for roughly 6 to 11 cycles, which used a sample-barcoded 5' primer along with a J-beta primer mix. Any given sample supplied a minimum of 2.5 million CDR3-containing paired-end reads. One entry per CDR3 protein results from TCRdb running MiXCR on the 5' RACE reads. The sample has about 1,500,000 distinct CDR3 sequences, 25% to 30% seen once. There are a few counts of this clonotype. Its specificity is not known.

This receptor was obtained from a woman aged 25 to 39 in good health. The gene calls are TRBV2 and TRBJ1-4; TRBD1 aligns across 9 bases. Sequencing was performed on blood. The CDR3 DNA reads as TGTGCCAGCAGTGATCGGGACAGGGAAGCTTATGAAAAACTGTTTTTT. This sequence encodes CASSDRDREAYEKLFF.